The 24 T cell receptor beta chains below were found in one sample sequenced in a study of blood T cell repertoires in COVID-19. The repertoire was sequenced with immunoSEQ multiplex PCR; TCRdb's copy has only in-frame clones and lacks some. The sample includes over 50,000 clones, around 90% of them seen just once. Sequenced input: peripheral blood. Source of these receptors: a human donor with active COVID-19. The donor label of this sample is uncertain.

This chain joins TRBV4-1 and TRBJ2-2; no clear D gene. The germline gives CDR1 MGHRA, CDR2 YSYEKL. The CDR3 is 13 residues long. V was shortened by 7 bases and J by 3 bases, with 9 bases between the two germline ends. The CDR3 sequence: CASMNSYTGELFF. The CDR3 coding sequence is TGCGCCAGCATGAACAGTTACACCGGGGAGCTGTTTTTT.

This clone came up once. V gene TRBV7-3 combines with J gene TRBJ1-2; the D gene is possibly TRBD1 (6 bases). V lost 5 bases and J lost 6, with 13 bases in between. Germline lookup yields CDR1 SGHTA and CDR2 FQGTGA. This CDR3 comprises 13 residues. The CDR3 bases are TGTGCCAGCAGCCCCGGGGGGGGCGATGGCTACACCTTC. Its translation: CASSPGGGDGYTF.

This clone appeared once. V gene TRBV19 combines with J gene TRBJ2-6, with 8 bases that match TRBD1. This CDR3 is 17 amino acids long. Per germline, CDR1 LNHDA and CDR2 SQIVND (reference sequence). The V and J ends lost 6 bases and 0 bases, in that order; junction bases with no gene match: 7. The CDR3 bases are TGTGCCAGTAGCCCGGGACAGGTCAACTCTGGGGCCAACGTCCTGACTTTC. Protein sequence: CASSPGQVNSGANVLTF. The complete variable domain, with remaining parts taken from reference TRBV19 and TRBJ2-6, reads DGGITQSPKYLFRKEGQNVTLSCEQNLNHDAMYWYRQDPGQGLRLIYYSQIVNDFQKGDIAEGYSVSREKKESFPLTVTSAQKNPTAFYLCASSPGQVNSGANVLTFGAGSRLTVL.

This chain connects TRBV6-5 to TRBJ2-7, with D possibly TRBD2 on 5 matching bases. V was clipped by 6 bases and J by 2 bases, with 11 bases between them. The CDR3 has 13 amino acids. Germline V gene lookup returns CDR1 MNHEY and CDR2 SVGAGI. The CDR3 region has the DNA TGTGCCAGCAGGGAGGCACCCCCCTACGAGCAGTACTTC. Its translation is CASREAPPYEQYF.

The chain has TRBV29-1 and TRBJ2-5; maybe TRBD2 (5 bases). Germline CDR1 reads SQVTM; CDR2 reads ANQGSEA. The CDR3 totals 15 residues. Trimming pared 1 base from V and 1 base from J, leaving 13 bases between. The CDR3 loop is CSVEGARVFQETQYF. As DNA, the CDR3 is TGCAGCGTTGAAGGAGCGAGGGTATTCCAAGAGACCCAGTACTTC.

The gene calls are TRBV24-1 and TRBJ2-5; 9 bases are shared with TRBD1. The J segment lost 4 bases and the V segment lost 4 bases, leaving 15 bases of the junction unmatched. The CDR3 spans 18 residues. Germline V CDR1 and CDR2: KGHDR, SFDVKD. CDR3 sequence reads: CATSDQPPYRGPRETQYF. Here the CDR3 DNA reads TGTGCCACCAGTGACCAACCACCCTACAGGGGGCCCAGAGAGACCCAGTACTTC.

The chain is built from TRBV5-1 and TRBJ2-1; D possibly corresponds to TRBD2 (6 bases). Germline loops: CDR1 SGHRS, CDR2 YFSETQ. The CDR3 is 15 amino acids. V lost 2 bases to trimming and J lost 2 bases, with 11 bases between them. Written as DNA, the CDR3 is TGCGCCAGCAGCTTTCGGGGGAGCACCTACAATGAGCAGTTCTTC. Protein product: CASSFRGSTYNEQFF.

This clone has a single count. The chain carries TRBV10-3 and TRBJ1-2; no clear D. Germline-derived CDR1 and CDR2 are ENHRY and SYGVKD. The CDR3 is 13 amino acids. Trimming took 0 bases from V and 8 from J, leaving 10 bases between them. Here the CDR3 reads CAISESRQQGYTF. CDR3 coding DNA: TGTGCCATCAGTGAGTCCCGCCAACAAGGCTACACCTTC.

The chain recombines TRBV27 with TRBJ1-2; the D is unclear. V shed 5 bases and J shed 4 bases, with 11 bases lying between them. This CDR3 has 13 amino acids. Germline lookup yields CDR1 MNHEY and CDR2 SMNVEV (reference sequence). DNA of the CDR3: TGTGCCAGCAGTCTCGGGGAGGGCTATGGCTACACCTTC. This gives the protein CASSLGEGYGYTF.

As DNA, the CDR3 is TGTGCCAGCAGCGTTCCGGGACAGTCTTGGGAGCAGTACTTC. Its protein product is CASSVPGQSWEQYF. V gene TRBV7-9 combines with J gene TRBJ2-7, with 7 bases lining up with TRBD1. CDR3 size: 14 residues. J gave up 7 bases and V 5 bases, and 11 bases lay outside the gene matches. The V gene's germline CDR1 is SEHNR and CDR2 FQNEAQ (reference sequence).

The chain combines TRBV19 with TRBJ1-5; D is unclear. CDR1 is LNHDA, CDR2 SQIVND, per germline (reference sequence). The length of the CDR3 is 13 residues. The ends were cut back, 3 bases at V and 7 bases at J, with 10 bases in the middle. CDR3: CASSMGPKQPQHF. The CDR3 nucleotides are TGTGCCAGTAGTATGGGCCCTAAGCAGCCCCAGCATTTT.

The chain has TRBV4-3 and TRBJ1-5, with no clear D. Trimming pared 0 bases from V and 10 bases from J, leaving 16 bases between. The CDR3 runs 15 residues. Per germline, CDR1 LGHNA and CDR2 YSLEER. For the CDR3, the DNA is TGCGCCAGCAGCCAAGATCAGGCACCCTCACAACCCCAGCATTTT. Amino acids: CASSQDQAPSQPQHF.

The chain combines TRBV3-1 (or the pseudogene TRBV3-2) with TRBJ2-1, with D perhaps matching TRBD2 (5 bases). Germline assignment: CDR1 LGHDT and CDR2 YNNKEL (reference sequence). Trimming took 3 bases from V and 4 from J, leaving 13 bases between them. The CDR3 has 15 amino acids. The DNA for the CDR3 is TGTGCCAGCAGCCACCGGGATCTCCGGTACAATGAGCAGTTCTTC. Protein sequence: CASSHRDLRYNEQFF.

The CDR3 protein is CASNTLAGQETQYF. CDR3 nucleotides: TGTGCCAGCAATACACTAGCGGGGCAAGAGACCCAGTACTTC. The rearrangement links TRBV6-5 to TRBJ2-5; 10 positions agree with TRBD2. Germline CDR1 is MNHEY and CDR2 is SVGAGI. The junction had 4 bases not matched to a gene; V was cut back by 7 bases and J by 2 bases. The CDR3 loop spans 14 amino acids.

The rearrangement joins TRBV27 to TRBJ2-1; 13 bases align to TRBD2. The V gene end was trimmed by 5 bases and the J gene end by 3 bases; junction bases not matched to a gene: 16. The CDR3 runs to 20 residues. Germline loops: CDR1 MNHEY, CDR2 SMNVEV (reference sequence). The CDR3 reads CASSIPPGLAGDKSYNEQFF. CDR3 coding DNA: TGTGCCAGCAGTATCCCCCCAGGACTAGCGGGAGATAAAAGCTACAATGAGCAGTTCTTC.

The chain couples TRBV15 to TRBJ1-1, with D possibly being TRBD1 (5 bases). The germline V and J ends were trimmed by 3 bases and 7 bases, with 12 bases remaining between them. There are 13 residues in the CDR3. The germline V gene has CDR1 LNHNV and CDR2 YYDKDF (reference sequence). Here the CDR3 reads CATSRDQGNEAFF. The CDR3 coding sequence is TGTGCCACCAGCAGGGATCAGGGTAATGAAGCTTTCTTT.

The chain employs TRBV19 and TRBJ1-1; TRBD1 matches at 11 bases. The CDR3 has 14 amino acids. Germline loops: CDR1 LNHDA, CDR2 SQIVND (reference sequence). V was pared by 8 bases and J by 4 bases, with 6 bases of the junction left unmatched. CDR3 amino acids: CASDGQGAPTEAFF. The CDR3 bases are TGTGCCAGTGACGGACAGGGGGCGCCCACTGAAGCTTTCTTT.

CDR3 sequence (DNA): TGTGCCAGCAGCCCGACAGGCTCCTACGAGCAGTACTTC. This codes for CASSPTGSYEQYF. The gene calls are TRBV7-9 and TRBJ2-7; the D gene is possibly TRBD1 (6 bases). CDR1 and CDR2 from the germline V gene are SEHNR and FQNEAQ (reference sequence). CDR3 size: 13 residues. V shed 5 bases and J shed 0 bases, with 8 bases lying between them.

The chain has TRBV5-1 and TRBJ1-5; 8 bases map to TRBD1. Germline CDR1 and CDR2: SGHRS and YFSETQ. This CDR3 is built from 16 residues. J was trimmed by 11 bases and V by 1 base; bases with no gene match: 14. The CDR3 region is CASSLNGQGAGGAQHF. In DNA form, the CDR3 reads TGCGCCAGCAGCTTGAATGGTCAGGGGGCTGGTGGGGCCCAGCATTTT.

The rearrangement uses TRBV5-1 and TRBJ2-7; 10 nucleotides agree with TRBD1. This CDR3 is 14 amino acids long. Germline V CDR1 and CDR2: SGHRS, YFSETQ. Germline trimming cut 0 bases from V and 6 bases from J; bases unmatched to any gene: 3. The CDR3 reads CASSLEDRGLEQYF. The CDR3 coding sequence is TGCGCCAGCAGCTTGGAAGACAGGGGGCTCGAGCAGTACTTC.

For the CDR3, the DNA is TGTGCCAGTAGTCAATGGCAGGGTAGGTATAGCAATCAGCCCCAGCATTTT. This gives the protein CASSQWQGRYSNQPQHF. V and J are TRBV19 and TRBJ1-5, with D perhaps matching TRBD1 (5 bases). Deletions cut 5 bases from V and 0 bases from J, with 17 bases between. CDR3 length: 17 amino acids. CDR1 is LNHDA, CDR2 SQIVND, per germline (reference sequence).

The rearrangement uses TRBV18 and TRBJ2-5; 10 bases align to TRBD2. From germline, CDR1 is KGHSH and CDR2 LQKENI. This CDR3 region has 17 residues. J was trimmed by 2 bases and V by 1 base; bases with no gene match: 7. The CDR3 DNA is TGTGCCAGCTCACCACTCGGACTAGCGGCGATTCAAGAGACCCAGTACTTC. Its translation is CASSPLGLAAIQETQYF.

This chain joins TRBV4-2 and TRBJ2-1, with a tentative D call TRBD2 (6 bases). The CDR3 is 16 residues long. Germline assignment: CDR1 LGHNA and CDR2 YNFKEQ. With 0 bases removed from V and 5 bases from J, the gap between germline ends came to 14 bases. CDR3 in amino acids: CASSQEWREWDNEQFF. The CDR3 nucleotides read TGTGCCAGCAGCCAAGAATGGAGGGAGTGGGACAATGAGCAGTTCTTC.

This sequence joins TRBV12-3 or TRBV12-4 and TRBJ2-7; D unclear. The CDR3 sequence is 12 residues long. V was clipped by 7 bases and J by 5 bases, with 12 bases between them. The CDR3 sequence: CASTLGSNEQYF. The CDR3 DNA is TGTGCCAGCACCCTAGGAAGCAACGAGCAGTACTTC.